The 12 T cell receptor beta chains given below trace back to one sample, sequenced in a study of blood T cell repertoires in COVID-19. Measured with immunoSEQ multiplex PCR; TCRdb has only the in-frame clones, and not every one. This table holds over 100,000 clones, roughly 81% found once. The sequenced sample consisted of peripheral blood. These receptors originate from a man aged 35-49 years with acute or convalescent COVID-19.

The chain combines TRBV18 with TRBJ1-4; D call uncertain. Germline V lookup: CDR1 KGHSH, CDR2 LQKENI. The V gene lost 3 bases and the J gene lost 0 bases, with 5 bases spanning the gap. The CDR3 length is 14 residues. CDR3 sequence (DNA): TGTGCCAGCTCACCCCTCCCAACTAATGAAAAACTGTTTTTT. The encoded protein is CASSPLPTNEKLFF.

The genes are TRBV5-1 and TRBJ2-1, with a possible D match to TRBD2 (5 bases). Germline V gene lookup returns CDR1 SGHRS and CDR2 YFSETQ. Between the trimmed V and J ends, which lost 0 bases and 8 bases, there was a span of 12 bases. This CDR3 comprises 14 residues. In nucleotides, the CDR3 is TGCGCCAGCAGCTTGGCGGGATCAAACGATGAGCAGTTCTTC. Protein sequence: CASSLAGSNDEQFF.

The chain couples TRBV5-4 to TRBJ2-5; 9 nucleotides agree with TRBD2. V dropped 2 bases and J dropped 3; count of bases not matched to a gene: 11. CDR1 is SGHNT, CDR2 YYREEE, per germline (reference sequence). The CDR3 is made up of 17 amino acids. The CDR3 DNA reads TGTGCCAGCAGCTTTCATGTGGCGGGGGGGACAAAAGAGACCCAGTACTTC. This gives the protein CASSFHVAGGTKETQYF.

The rearrangement uses TRBV9 and TRBJ2-5, with 16 nucleotides matching TRBD2. V shed 4 bases, J shed 4 bases, and the junction held 13 bases outside the gene matches. The CDR3 consists of 19 residues. The germline V gene encodes CDR1 SGDLS and CDR2 YYNGEE. This chain's CDR3 is CASSLGTSGRAKVVETQYF. In DNA, the CDR3 is TGTGCCAGCAGCCTCGGGACTAGCGGGAGGGCCAAAGTGGTAGAGACCCAGTACTTC.

The chain joins TRBV19 to TRBJ2-1; 8 bases line up with TRBD1. This CDR3 has 17 residues. V lost 3 bases, J lost 8 bases, and 15 bases stayed unmatched. Germline lookup yields CDR1 LNHDA and CDR2 SQIVND (reference sequence). CDR3 region: CASSIQAAAGGFYEQFF. The CDR3 DNA reads as TGTGCCAGTAGTATTCAGGCTGCGGCAGGGGGCTTCTATGAGCAGTTCTTC.

This clone has more than one count but fewer than ten. V usage is TRBV18 and J usage is TRBJ2-1, with TRBD2 as a possible D gene (6 bases). The CDR3 is 15 residues long. Germline V gives CDR1 KGHSH, CDR2 LQKENI. V was trimmed by 0 bases and J by 7 bases, leaving 13 bases between them. CDR3 residues: CASSPPLAGKNEQFF. CDR3 in DNA: TGTGCCAGCTCACCACCTCTGGCGGGGAAAAATGAGCAGTTCTTC.

This clone was seen a handful of times. Here the CDR3 reads CASSPGQGFYGYTF. The CDR3 region has the DNA TGTGCCAGCAGCCCGGGACAGGGGTTCTATGGCTACACCTTC. The chain joins TRBV11-2 to TRBJ1-2; 10 positions match TRBD1. V shed 5 bases and J 4 bases; nucleotides not matched to a gene: 4. Germline lookup yields CDR1 SGHAT and CDR2 FQNNGV. This CDR3 is built from 14 residues.

The chain uses TRBV5-4 and TRBJ1-1; D is undetermined. V dropped 2 bases and J dropped 0 bases, with 8 bases sitting between them. The CDR3 consists of 14 residues. Looked up from germline, CDR1 is SGHNT and CDR2 is YYREEE (reference sequence). In DNA, the CDR3 is TGTGCCAGCAGCTTATATTCCTTGAACACTGAAGCTTTCTTT. Amino acid sequence: CASSLYSLNTEAFF. Using reference TRBV5-4 and TRBJ1-1 for the parts outside the CDR3, the full variable domain is ETGVTQSPTHLIKTRGQQVTLRCSSQSGHNTVSWYQQALGQGPQFIFQYYREEENGRGNFPPRFSGLQFPNYSSELNVNALELDDSALYLCASSLYSLNTEAFFGQGTRLTVV.

V gene TRBV5-1 combines with J gene TRBJ2-1; a possible D gene is TRBD1 (5 bases). The CDR3 has 14 residues. V was trimmed by 5 bases and J by 4 bases, leaving 13 bases between them. CDR1 SGHRS and CDR2 YFSETQ come from the germline V gene. CDR3 residues: CASSPGFWYNEQFF. CDR3 sequence (DNA): TGCGCCAGCAGTCCAGGGTTCTGGTACAATGAGCAGTTCTTC. Supplemented by reference TRBV5-1 and TRBJ2-1, the full variable domain reads KAGVTQTPRYLIKTRGQQVTLSCSPISGHRSVSWYQQTPGQGLQFLFEYFSETQRNKGNFPGRFSGRQFSNSRSEMNVSTLELGDSALYLCASSPGFWYNEQFFGPGTRLTVL.

The CDR3 sequence is CASSQDRGSQPQHF. In DNA form, the CDR3 reads TGCGCCAGCAGTCAGGACAGGGGCTCTCAGCCCCAGCATTTT. The chain combines TRBV5-1 with TRBJ1-5, with 9 bases identical to TRBD1. The V segment lost 5 bases and the J segment 6 bases; nucleotides outside the gene matches: 6. Germline V gene data show CDR1 as SGHRS and CDR2 as YFSETQ. The CDR3 spans 14 residues.

The V and J genes are TRBV5-1 and TRBJ1-2; D is perhaps TRBD1 (5 bases). V gave up 1 base and J gave up 4 bases, with 8 bases separating them. CDR1 and CDR2 from the germline V gene are SGHRS and YFSETQ. There are 13 residues in the CDR3. CDR3 sequence: CASSLQGSYGYTF. As DNA, the CDR3 is TGCGCCAGCAGCTTGCAGGGCAGCTATGGCTACACCTTC. The whole variable domain, filled in from reference TRBV5-1 and TRBJ1-2, reads KAGVTQTPRYLIKTRGQQVTLSCSPISGHRSVSWYQQTPGQGLQFLFEYFSETQRNKGNFPGRFSGRQFSNSRSEMNVSTLELGDSALYLCASSLQGSYGYTFGSGTRLTVV.

The chain couples TRBV18 to TRBJ2-1; 10 nucleotides agree with TRBD1. V shed 6 bases and J 4 bases; nucleotides not matched to a gene: 6. This CDR3 is 15 amino acids long. Per germline, CDR1 KGHSH and CDR2 LQKENI. The CDR3 sequence is CASSQRTGGYNEQFF. Here the CDR3 DNA reads TGTGCCAGCTCGCAGCGGACAGGGGGTTACAATGAGCAGTTCTTC.